The T cell receptor beta chain under discussion was sequenced for a study of blood T cell repertoires in COVID-19. Here immunoSEQ multiplex PCR was the method, and the copy in TCRdb shows in-frame clones only, minus some. This table has roughly 70,000 clones, approximately 93% appearing once. This CDR3 spans 14 amino acids. The V segment lost 7 bases and the J segment 9 bases; nucleotides outside the gene matches: 10. Germline V lookup: CDR1 LNHDA, CDR2 SQIVND (reference sequence). The V gene is TRBV19, the J gene TRBJ2-1, with 9 bases identical to TRBD2. The sequence was obtained from a man aged 50 to 60 with COVID-19, enrolled during active disease. Material: peripheral blood. DNA of the CDR3: TGTGCCAGTACCCCGGGACTAGCCGCGGGTGAGCAGTTCTTC. The encoded protein is CASTPGLAAGEQFF.